The 31 T cell receptor beta chains in this list originate from one sample, sequenced in a study of cytotoxic CD8 clonotypes in ibrutinib-treated CLL listed by TCRdb under 2021. To prepare the library, the immunoSEQ multiplex PCR assay was applied. TCRdb provides this immuneACCESS table in a form limited to in-frame rearrangements. Some clones are lacking; in checked studies, under half of them reflect an unresolved V gene, and why the rest are absent is not known. This sample gives some 300,000 clones in total; just under 80% of them show up just once. The ten largest account for 6.5% to 8% of the sample. The sample was PBMCs, taken before ibrutinib treatment. These receptor sequences come from a human donor with chronic lymphocytic leukemia.

The chain employs TRBV5-1 and TRBJ2-1; TRBD2 matches at 9 bases. The germline V gene has CDR1 SGHRS and CDR2 YFSETQ. This CDR3 contains 16 residues. J gave up 2 bases and V 4 bases, and 7 bases lay outside the gene matches. Here the CDR3 reads CASSNSGRKPYNEQFF. The DNA of the CDR3 is TGCGCCAGCAGCAATAGCGGGAGAAAACCCTACAATGAGCAGTTCTTC.

This clone was found a few times. This rearrangement joins TRBV6-5 to TRBJ1-3; 7 positions agree with TRBD1. V dropped 6 bases and J dropped 3; count of bases not matched to a gene: 8. CDR3 length: 15 amino acids. Germline V gene lookup returns CDR1 MNHEY and CDR2 SVGAGI. For the CDR3, the DNA is TGTGCCAGCAGCCCCGACAGGGATCGTGGAAACACCATATATTTT. This sequence encodes CASSPDRDRGNTIYF.

This clone is a singleton in its sample. The CDR3, as DNA: TGTGCCAGCAGCTCCTACCGGGACAGGGTCACAATCGATGAGCAGTTCTTC. Protein sequence: CASSSYRDRVTIDEQFF. This chain links TRBV7-2 with TRBJ2-1, with 9 bases that match TRBD1. CDR1 is SGHTA, CDR2 FQGNSA, per germline. V lost 4 bases to trimming and J lost 8 bases; unmatched junction nucleotides: 15. The CDR3 length is 17 residues.

A single count supports this clone. The chain carries TRBV7-9 and TRBJ2-2, with D maybe TRBD2 (5 bases). CDR3 length: 16 residues. Trimming removed 1 base at V and 3 bases at J, with 12 bases between. The germline V gene encodes CDR1 SEHNR and CDR2 FQNEAQ (reference sequence). The chain's CDR3 is CASSLVFPSYTGELFF. The CDR3 nucleotides read TGTGCCAGCAGCTTAGTTTTTCCTAGCTACACCGGGGAGCTGTTTTTT. The full variable domain, completed using reference TRBV7-9 and TRBJ2-2, is DTGVSQNPRHKITKRGQNVTFRCDPISEHNRLYWYRQTLGQGPEFLTYFQNEAQLEKSRLLSDRFSAERPKGSFSTLEIQRTEQGDSAMYLCASSLVFPSYTGELFFGEGSRLTVL.

This rearrangement joins TRBV5-1 to TRBJ2-7; D possibly corresponds to TRBD1 (5 bases). Per the germline V gene, CDR1 is SGHRS and CDR2 is YFSETQ. This CDR3 is 14 amino acids long. V lost 4 bases and J lost 1, with 12 bases in between. In nucleotides, the CDR3 is TGCGCCAGCAGCACCTCGACAGCATCCTACGAGCAGTACTTC. Protein: CASSTSTASYEQYF.

The CDR3 loop reads CASSQDWQTYNEQFF. In DNA form, the CDR3 reads TGCGCCAGCAGCCAAGATTGGCAGACCTACAATGAGCAGTTCTTC. The V and J genes are TRBV4-3 and TRBJ2-1; D remains ambiguous. The CDR3 contains 15 residues. The germline gives CDR1 LGHNA, CDR2 YSLEER. The V and J ends lost 0 bases and 2 bases respectively, with 8 bases between them.

The J gene is TRBJ2-1, the V gene TRBV5-8; 7 bases fit TRBD1. After removal of 3 bases from V and 12 bases from J, the junction contained 9 bases not matched to a gene. The germline V gene encodes CDR1 SGHTS and CDR2 YDEGEE. The CDR3 extends over 13 amino acids. DNA for the CDR3: TGTGCCAGCAGCTATCGACAGGGCCGGGGGCAGTTCTTC. Its protein is CASSYRQGRGQFF.

The rearrangement links TRBV2 to TRBJ2-1, with TRBD2 matching 11 bases. Per the germline V gene, CDR1 is SNHLY and CDR2 is FYNNEI. V lost 7 bases to trimming and J lost 1 base; unmatched junction nucleotides: 30. The CDR3 is 24 amino acids. The CDR3 coding sequence is TGTGCCAGCAAGGGAGGGACAGGGAATCCGGGACTAGCGGTCGGACGGGGGTCCTACAATGAGCAGTTCTTC. Protein product: CASKGGTGNPGLAVGRGSYNEQFF.

This clone was observed a single time. The chain combines TRBV10-3 with TRBJ2-3, with D possibly matching TRBD2 (5 bases). V dropped 4 bases and J dropped 5 bases, with 13 bases sitting between them. The V gene's germline CDR1 is ENHRY and CDR2 SYGVKD. CDR3 length: 14 residues. CDR3 in DNA: TGTGCCATCAGTGGAGGGAACGTGGGAGATACGCAGTATTTT. This translates into CAISGGNVGDTQYF.

The chain joins TRBV28 to TRBJ2-1; 7 positions match TRBD1. This CDR3 is built from 12 residues. Germline V gene lookup returns CDR1 MDHEN and CDR2 SYDVKM. Germline trimming cut 8 bases from V and 5 bases from J; bases unmatched to any gene: 3. CDR3 sequence reads: CASLGTDNEQFF. CDR3 in DNA: TGTGCCAGCCTTGGGACAGACAATGAGCAGTTCTTC.

This clone came up once. The chain links TRBV10-3 to TRBJ1-5, with D possibly matching TRBD1 (5 bases). CDR1 and CDR2 (germline): ENHRY, SYGVKD. CDR3 size: 13 residues. The germline V and J ends were trimmed by 7 bases and 5 bases, with 12 bases remaining between them. The CDR3 sequence is CAITEGSHQPQHF. Here the CDR3 DNA reads TGTGCCATCACCGAGGGGTCCCATCAGCCCCAGCATTTT.

The CDR3 DNA sequence: TGTGCCAGCAGCTTAGTCAGGGGAGGCGAGCAGTACTTC. Its protein is CASSLVRGGEQYF. The J gene is TRBJ2-7, the V gene TRBV11-2; either TRBD1 or TRBD2 may fit D (6 bases each). Germline CDR1 SGHAT, CDR2 FQNNGV. CDR3 size: 13 residues. Deletions cut 1 base from V and 6 bases from J, with 10 bases between.

V is TRBV7-9 and J is TRBJ1-1, with 8 bases matching TRBD1. The CDR3 sequence is 14 residues long. Per germline, CDR1 SEHNR and CDR2 FQNEAQ (reference sequence). V shed 6 bases and J 4 bases; nucleotides not matched to a gene: 7. Here the CDR3 DNA reads TGTGCCAGCAGATCCGGACAGGGAAGCACTGAAGCTTTCTTT. It codes for CASRSGQGSTEAFF.

V gene TRBV28 combines with J gene TRBJ2-5, with 8 bases fitting TRBD1. V was pared by 3 bases and J by 2 bases, with 11 bases of the junction left unmatched. The CDR3 has 17 residues. CDR1 and CDR2 from the germline V gene are MDHEN and SYDVKM. CDR3 protein: CASSFVYAGGLQETQYF. The CDR3, as DNA: TGTGCCAGCAGTTTTGTATATGCAGGGGGCTTGCAAGAGACCCAGTACTTC.

The chain recombines TRBV6-1 with TRBJ1-1; TRBD1 agrees at 7 bases. CDR3 size: 15 residues. The V gene's germline CDR1 is MNHNS and CDR2 SASEGT. The V gene end was trimmed by 7 bases and the J gene end by 0 bases; junction bases not matched to a gene: 8. As DNA, the CDR3 is TGTGCCAGCAATCCCGGGACAGTCATGAACACTGAAGCTTTCTTT. As protein: CASNPGTVMNTEAFF.

V gene TRBV11-3 combines with J gene TRBJ2-3; D gene unclear. This CDR3 comprises 12 residues. The ends were cut back, 0 bases at V and 6 bases at J, with 4 bases in the middle. The germline gives CDR1 SGHNT, CDR2 YENEEA. CDR3 nucleotide sequence: TGTGCCAGCAGCTTAGAATCGGATACGCAGTATTTT. Its protein is CASSLESDTQYF.

This chain connects TRBV9 to TRBJ2-2, with 7 bases identical to TRBD2. V shed 2 bases, J shed 4 bases, and the junction held 8 bases outside the gene matches. Germline CDR1 reads SGDLS; CDR2 reads YYNGEE. The CDR3 spans 16 residues. The CDR3 sequence: CASSVGGRGTTGELFF. The CDR3 bases are TGTGCCAGCAGCGTGGGCGGGAGAGGGACCACCGGGGAGCTGTTTTTT.

The chain employs TRBV5-1 and TRBJ2-7, with 10 bases aligning to TRBD2. V shed 3 bases, J shed 2 bases, and the junction held 5 bases outside the gene matches. There are 15 residues in the CDR3. CDR1 SGHRS and CDR2 YFSETQ come from the germline V gene. CDR3 region: CASSYLAGDTYEQYF. CDR3 coding DNA: TGCGCCAGCAGCTATCTAGCGGGAGACACCTACGAGCAGTACTTC.

The rearrangement uses TRBV2 and TRBJ2-1; D call uncertain. Germline CDR1 reads SNHLY; CDR2 reads FYNNEI. This CDR3 spans 14 amino acids. V dropped 1 base and J dropped 6 bases, with 10 bases sitting between them. The CDR3 sequence is CASSEDQVVNEQFF. The CDR3 DNA reads as TGTGCCAGCAGTGAAGATCAGGTGGTCAATGAGCAGTTCTTC.

The CDR3 is CASSMTVYNEQFF. The CDR3 coding sequence is TGTGCCAGCAGTATGACAGTCTACAATGAGCAGTTCTTC. This sequence joins TRBV6-5 and TRBJ2-1, with a tentative D call TRBD1 (5 bases). Germline CDR1 is MNHEY and CDR2 is SVGAGI. The CDR3 loop spans 13 amino acids. V lost 5 bases, J lost 3 bases, and 8 bases lay in between.

This chain connects TRBV5-6 to TRBJ2-3, with 10 bases that match TRBD1. The V and J ends lost 3 bases and 9 bases, in that order; junction bases with no gene match: 7. The CDR3 spans 14 residues. CDR1 and CDR2 (germline): SGHDT, YYEEEE. The CDR3 coding sequence is TGTGCCAGCAGCTCGGGACAGGGGTTCGCCACGCAGTATTTT. Amino acid sequence: CASSSGQGFATQYF.

This chain uses TRBV5-1 with TRBJ2-5; tentatively, D is TRBD1 (5 bases). From germline, CDR1 is SGHRS and CDR2 YFSETQ. Trimming removed 0 bases from V and 2 bases from J, with 23 bases in between. The CDR3 loop spans 19 amino acids. In DNA, the CDR3 is TGCGCCAGCAGCTTGGATCTCGTCGGACAACGCGAATTACAAGAGACCCAGTACTTC. Its translation: CASSLDLVGQRELQETQYF.

In its sample, this clone was seen once. One end of the junction varies from germline; a read error may be responsible. The chain employs TRBV7-9 and TRBJ1-5; 8 bases agree with TRBD1. The CDR3 loop spans 14 amino acids. Germline lookup yields CDR1 SEHNR and CDR2 FQNEAQ (reference sequence). CDR3 amino acids: CASSWGTGNPPQHF. The DNA for the CDR3 is TGTGCCAGCAGCTGGGGGACAGGTAATCCGCCCCAGCATTTT.

The rearrangement joins TRBV5-1 to TRBJ1-2, with a weak D call TRBD1 (6 bases). The V end lost 4 bases, the J end lost 0 bases, and 13 bases lay between the germline ends. This CDR3 spans 15 amino acids. CDR1 and CDR2 (germline): SGHRS, YFSETQ. Written as DNA, the CDR3 is TGCGCCAGCAGCCGACAGGCCTGGACTAACTATGGCTACACCTTC. Translation: CASSRQAWTNYGYTF.

The chain uses TRBV2 and TRBJ2-1; the match to TRBD1 covers 12 bases. The CDR3 covers 13 residues. Unmatched junction bases numbered 5, after V lost 7 bases and J lost 10 bases. Germline CDR1 and CDR2: SNHLY and FYNNEI. The CDR3: CASKGQGAFEQFF. In DNA, the CDR3 is TGTGCCAGCAAGGGACAGGGGGCTTTCGAGCAGTTCTTC.

The rearrangement joins TRBV4-1 to TRBJ2-2; 9 nucleotides match TRBD1. J gave up 7 bases and V 0 bases, and 9 bases lay outside the gene matches. CDR1 and CDR2 from the germline V gene are MGHRA and YSYEKL. CDR3 length: 17 amino acids. CDR3 residues: CASSQDKGQGFVGELFF. As DNA, the CDR3 is TGCGCCAGCAGCCAAGATAAGGGACAGGGATTCGTCGGGGAGCTGTTTTTT.

V and J are TRBV7-2 and TRBJ2-7, with 10 bases fitting TRBD2. Germline values: CDR1 SGHTA, CDR2 FQGNSA. The trim removed 5 bases at V and 4 bases at J, leaving 8 bases unmatched. The CDR3 is made up of 15 amino acids. The CDR3, as DNA: TGTGCCAGCAGCCTAACAGCGGGAGGGCCTTACGAGCAGTACTTC. Its translation is CASSLTAGGPYEQYF. The full variable domain, its missing parts supplied by reference TRBV7-2 and TRBJ2-7, is GAGVSQSPSNKVTEKGKDVELRCDPISGHTALYWYRQSLGQGLEFLIYFQGNSAPDKSGLPSDRFSAERTGGSVSTLTIQRTQQEDSAVYLCASSLTAGGPYEQYFGPGTRLTVT.

The chain links TRBV18 to TRBJ1-5; D may be TRBD1 (5 bases). Trimming left V 2 bases short and J 0 bases short, with 14 bases between. CDR3 length: 17 amino acids. CDR1 KGHSH and CDR2 LQKENI come from the germline V gene. In DNA, the CDR3 is TGTGCCAGCTCACCAAACCGGGACGGCCTTAGCAATCAGCCCCAGCATTTT. The encoded protein is CASSPNRDGLSNQPQHF.

This chain uses TRBV6-1 with TRBJ2-5; TRBD2 matches at 7 bases. CDR1 is MNHNS and CDR2 is SASEGT in the germline V gene. With V trimmed by 3 bases and J by 3 bases, 10 bases remained unmatched. CDR3 length equals 16 residues. CDR3 amino acids: CASSDFREGLKETQYF. The CDR3 bases are TGTGCCAGCAGTGACTTCAGGGAGGGGCTAAAAGAGACCCAGTACTTC.

This clone has a handful of counts. The rearrangement links TRBV6-5 to TRBJ2-7; D unclear. Trimming left V 8 bases short and J 6 bases short, with 14 bases between. Germline V gene sequence: CDR1 MNHEY, CDR2 SVGAGI. The CDR3 contains 12 residues. The CDR3 DNA sequence: TGTGCCAGCCGACCTGATCTAGGCGAGCAGTACTTC. Translation: CASRPDLGEQYF.

CDR3 nucleotides: TGTGCCAGCTCACCACTGAGCTCGGGAAACAATGAGCAGTTCTTC. Its translation: CASSPLSSGNNEQFF. The rearrangement joins TRBV18 to TRBJ2-1; D is perhaps TRBD2 (5 bases). CDR3 length: 15 amino acids. The germline V and J ends were trimmed by 1 base and 5 bases, with 12 bases remaining between them. In germline, CDR1 is KGHSH, CDR2 LQKENI.